The present entry profiles one T cell receptor beta chain with its context. TCRdb's table, derived via immunoSEQ multiplex PCR, lists solely in-frame clones and lacks some. The sample consists of more than 20,000 clones, approximately 92% of them appearing once. These data originate in a study of graft-versus-host responses after intestinal transplantation. This CDR3 has 14 amino acids. Germline V gene data show CDR1 as MGHRA and CDR2 as YSYEKL. The germline V and J ends were trimmed by 0 bases and 1 base, with 6 bases remaining between them. This rearrangement joins TRBV4-1 to TRBJ1-1, with D possibly being TRBD1 (6 bases). The source was PBMCs, collected roughly 64 days after intestinal transplantation. This TCR derives from a human patient who received an intestinal transplant, so some T cells may come from the graft donor. The CDR3 region is CASSQDRGNTEAFF. In DNA, the CDR3 is TGCGCCAGCAGCCAAGACAGGGGGAACACTGAAGCTTTCTTT.